Listed below are T cell receptor beta chains from one sample, sequenced in a study of blood T cell repertoires in COVID-19. TCRdb keeps only in-frame clones here, not all; method: immunoSEQ multiplex PCR. The table lists some 170,000 clones, roughly four fifths of them singletons. Sequencing used peripheral blood. The receptors shown here come from a man in his sixties with active or convalescent COVID-19. The CDR3 runs from the conserved cysteine through the conserved F or W. The D gene is left open where the match is weak. The listing skips clone size in some rows; elsewhere it reads once, few, many or a size class.

V: TRBV2; J: TRBJ2-4; D: TRBD1; size: -; DNA: TGTGCCAGCAGTGAGGGGACAGGGTTAAACATTCAGTACTTC; CDR3: CASSEGTGLNIQYF
V: TRBV5-4; J: TRBJ2-3; D: -; size: -; DNA: TGTGCCAGCAGCTTGAAGCGGGTCCCAGATACGCAGTATTTT; CDR3: CASSLKRVPDTQYF
V: TRBV5-1; J: TRBJ1-5; D: TRBD1; size: -; DNA: TGCGCCAGCAGCCGGACAGGGGATAGCAATCAGCCCCAGCATTTT; CDR3: CASSRTGDSNQPQHF
V: TRBV6-6; J: TRBJ1-2; D: -; size: -; DNA: TGTGCCAGCAGTCAGAGACAGTATGGCTACACCTTC; CDR3: CASSQRQYGYTF
V: TRBV6-1; J: TRBJ1-1; D: -; size: -; DNA: TGTGCCAGCAGTGGTGGGACCGAGGGGGGGAGAAGGAACACTGAAGCTTTCTTT; CDR3: CASSGGTEGGRRNTEAFF
V: TRBV5-1; J: TRBJ2-5; D: -; size: few; DNA: TGCGCCAGCAGCTTTCAGGGGGGATACCAAGAGACCCAGTACTTC; CDR3: CASSFQGGYQETQYF
V: TRBV2; J: TRBJ1-4; D: TRBD1; size: -; DNA: TGTGCCAGCAGGGACCAGAGGACAGGGCTGAATGAAAAACTGTTTTTT; CDR3: CASRDQRTGLNEKLFF
V: TRBV29-1; J: TRBJ2-1; D: TRBD2; size: -; DNA: TGCAGCGTTGACCCGAGCGGGAGAGGAAATGAGCAGTTCTTC; CDR3: CSVDPSGRGNEQFF
V: TRBV18; J: TRBJ2-7; D: TRBD2; size: -; DNA: TGTGCCAGCTCACCACCTAGCGGGGGGCGCTCCTACGAGCAGTACTTC; CDR3: CASSPPSGGRSYEQYF
V: TRBV28; J: TRBJ1-5; D: -; size: -; DNA: TGTGCCAGCACCTGGGCCGGCAGAAACAATCAGCCCCAGCATTTT; CDR3: CASTWAGRNNQPQHF